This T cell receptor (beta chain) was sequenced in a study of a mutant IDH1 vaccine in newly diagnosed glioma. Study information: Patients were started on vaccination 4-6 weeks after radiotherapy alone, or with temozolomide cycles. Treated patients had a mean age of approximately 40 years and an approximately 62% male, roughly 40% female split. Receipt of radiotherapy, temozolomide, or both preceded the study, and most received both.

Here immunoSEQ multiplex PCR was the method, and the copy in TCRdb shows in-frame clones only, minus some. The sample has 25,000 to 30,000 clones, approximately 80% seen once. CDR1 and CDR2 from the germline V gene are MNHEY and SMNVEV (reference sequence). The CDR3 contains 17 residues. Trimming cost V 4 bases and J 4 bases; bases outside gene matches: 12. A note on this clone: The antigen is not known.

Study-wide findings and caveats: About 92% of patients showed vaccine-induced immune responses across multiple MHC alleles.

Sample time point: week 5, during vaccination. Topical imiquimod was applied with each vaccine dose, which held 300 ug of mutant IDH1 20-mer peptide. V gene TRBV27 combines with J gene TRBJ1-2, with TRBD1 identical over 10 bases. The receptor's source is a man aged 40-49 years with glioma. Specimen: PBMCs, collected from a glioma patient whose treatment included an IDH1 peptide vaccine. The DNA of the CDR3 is TGTGCCAGCAGTTCTCGAGGGACAGGGGCGACGGCCTATGGCTACACCTTC. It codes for CASSSRGTGATAYGYTF.